This TCR beta chain was sequenced for a study of T cells in Graves' hyperthyroidism and ophthalmopathy (dated by TCRdb to the late 2010s). Regarding the research as a whole: Peripheral blood was sampled at the time of initial diagnosis, prior to any treatment. Prospective prediction of ophthalmopathy was tested in an independent validation cohort consisting of fewer than 20 hyperthyroidism patients and approximately 16 patients who later progressed to ophthalmopathy. The study also compared thyroid tissue and blood T-cell repertoires from about 6 Graves' hyperthyroidism patients. The approximately 100 discovery patients were divided at random into training and test sets in a 7:3 ratio. The paper describes TCR Vbeta CDR3 sequencing of fewer than 150 peripheral blood samples, made up of around 41 ophthalmopathy patients, around 78 hyperthyroidism patients and 17 progressor patients. A discovery cohort of about 95 patients, about 44 with Graves' ophthalmopathy and approximately 60 with stable Graves' hyperthyroidism, was used to find distinguishing TCR V-J signatures. After sampling, hyperthyroidism patients received methimazole starting at 30 mg daily, and ophthalmopathy patients received high-dose intravenous methylprednisolone. Study-level results and caveats: A 13 V-J signature model separated ophthalmopathy from stable hyperthyroidism, with roughly 88% sensitivity and 81.08% specificity in cross-validation and 80%/75% in testing. In validation, the model predicted progression to ophthalmopathy a median of roughly 6.1 months before onset, with over 60% sensitivity and 72.22% specificity. Most expanded thyroid clonotypes (frequency above 0.001) were also detected in blood, a finding suggesting that blood repertoires may reflect thyroid immune responses. No statistical method was used to fix the sample size in advance, and group allocation was not hidden from the investigators.

Remarks on this clonotype: No antigen is known for it. A read error may be the cause here, since a much bigger clone is one base away.

Moderately to severely active disease, a Clinical Activity Score of at least 3, a NOSPECS grade of at least 4, and a duration under 3 months were present in ophthalmopathy patients. Any patient with an uncontrolled infection, another autoimmune disease, pregnancy or lactation was excluded. Diagnoses were based on clinical symptoms, serum thyroxine and TRAb, thyroid ultrasound and orbital computed tomography. Ficoll-Paque density gradient centrifugation was used to isolate PBMCs from approximately 10 ml of fresh peripheral blood. Total RNA was extracted with Trizol reagent, and quality was checked on an Agilent 2100 Bioanalyzer. V lost 7 bases and J lost 6 bases; the stretch between them is 12 bases long. The CDR3 sequence holds 12 residues, the cysteine and phenylalanine included. The kept DNA is CDR3 alone, 36 bases in frame from the first base. CDR1 and CDR2 were assigned from the germline V gene as ENHRY and SYGVKD.

The TCR beta CDR3 regions were amplified from RNA transcripts. The first round of RT-PCR for the TCR CDR3 was performed with the HTBI primer set and the Qiagen OneStep RT-PCR kit. The libraries were constructed in a second round of multiplex PCR and then size-selected and purified. Libraries were sequenced paired-end with 100 bp reads on an Illumina HiSeq2000. In the authors' own workflow: SOAPnuke was used to process the raw data, removing reads that contained adapters or uncalled bases, had a mean Phred below 15, or lacked an exact match to the constant primer or identifier. COPE v1.2.5 was used to merge high-quality paired reads, and clonotypes were defined as unique nucleotide sequences. MiTCR v1.1 was used to align clonotypes to the IMGT TRBV, TRBD and TRBJ reference segments. Only V-J combinations with frequency above 0.0001, covering about 99% of repertoires, were analysed. A TCS score was defined as the ratio between F50 (clonal expansion) and ExV (chaos), using BLOSUM62-based TCRdist between CDR3 peptides within each V-J. Welch's t-statistics and random forest reduced roughly 530 V-J features to 10 to 15, which were used in a naive Bayes classifier (R e1071). Clones were called with MiXCR by TCRdb after fastp trimmed the public reads at Q25, and only in-frame beta chains were retained. Under each unique CDR3 protein, matching rows form one entry showing the most common genes and DNA. None of the V and J calls come from the authors' own analysis; TCRdb made them. This sample holds about 380,000 distinct CDR3 sequences; approximately 17% were observed only once. 40% of the sample comes from the top ten.

The origin of this receptor is a man younger than 35 with Graves' ophthalmopathy. The sequence links TRBV10-3 to TRBJ1-2; the D gene remains uncertain. Sequences were obtained from blood. The CDR3 protein sequence reads: CAIMGVGDGYTF. The DNA sequence is as follows: TGTGCCATCATGGGCGTTGGTGATGGCTACACCTTC.